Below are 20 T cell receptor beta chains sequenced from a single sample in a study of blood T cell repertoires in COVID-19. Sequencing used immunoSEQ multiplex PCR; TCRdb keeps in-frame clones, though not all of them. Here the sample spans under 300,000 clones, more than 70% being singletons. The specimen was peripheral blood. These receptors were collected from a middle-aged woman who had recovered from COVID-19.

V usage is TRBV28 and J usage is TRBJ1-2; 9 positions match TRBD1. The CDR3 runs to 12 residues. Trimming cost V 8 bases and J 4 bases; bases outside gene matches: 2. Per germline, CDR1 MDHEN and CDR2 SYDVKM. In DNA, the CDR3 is TGTGCCAGCGGGGGACAGGGCTATGGCTACACCTTC. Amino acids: CASGGQGYGYTF.

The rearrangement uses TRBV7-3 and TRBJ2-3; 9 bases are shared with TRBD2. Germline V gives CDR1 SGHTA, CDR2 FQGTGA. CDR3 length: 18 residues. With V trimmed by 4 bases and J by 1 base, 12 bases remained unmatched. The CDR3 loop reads CASSSIPWTSDRTDTQYF. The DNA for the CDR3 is TGTGCCAGCAGCTCCATCCCCTGGACTAGCGACCGCACAGATACGCAGTATTTT.

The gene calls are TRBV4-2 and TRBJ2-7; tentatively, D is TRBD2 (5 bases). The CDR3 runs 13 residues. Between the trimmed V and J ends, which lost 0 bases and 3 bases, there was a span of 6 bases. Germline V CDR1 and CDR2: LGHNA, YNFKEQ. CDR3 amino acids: CASSQDGSYEQYF. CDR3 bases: TGTGCCAGCAGCCAAGATGGGAGCTACGAGCAGTACTTC.

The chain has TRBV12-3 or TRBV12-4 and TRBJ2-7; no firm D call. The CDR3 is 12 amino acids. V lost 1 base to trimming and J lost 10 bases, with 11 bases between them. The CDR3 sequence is CASSLDPMLQYF. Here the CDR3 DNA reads TGTGCCAGCAGTTTAGACCCCATGCTACAGTACTTC.

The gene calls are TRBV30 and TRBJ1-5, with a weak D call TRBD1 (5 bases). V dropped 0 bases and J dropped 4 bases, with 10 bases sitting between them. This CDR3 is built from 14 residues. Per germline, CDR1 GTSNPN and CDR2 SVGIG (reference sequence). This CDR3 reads CAWSVQPGNQPQHF. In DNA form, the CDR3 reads TGTGCCTGGAGTGTACAACCAGGGAATCAGCCCCAGCATTTT. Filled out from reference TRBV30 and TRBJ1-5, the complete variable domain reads SQTIHQWPATLVQPVGSPLSLECTVEGTSNPNLYWYRQAAGRGLQLLFYSVGIGQISSEVPQNLSASRPQDRQFILSSKKLLLSDSGFYLCAWSVQPGNQPQHFGDGTRLSIL.

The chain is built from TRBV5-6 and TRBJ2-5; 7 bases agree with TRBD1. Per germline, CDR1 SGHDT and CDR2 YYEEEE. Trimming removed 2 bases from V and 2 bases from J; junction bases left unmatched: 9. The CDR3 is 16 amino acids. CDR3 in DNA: TGTGCCAGCAGCTTTTCACACAGGGGCTTGCAAGAGACCCAGTACTTC. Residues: CASSFSHRGLQETQYF.

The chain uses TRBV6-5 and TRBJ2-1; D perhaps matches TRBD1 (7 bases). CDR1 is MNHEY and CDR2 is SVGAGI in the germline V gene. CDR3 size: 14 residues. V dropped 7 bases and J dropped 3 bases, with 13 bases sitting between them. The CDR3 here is CASTRDRFYNEQFF. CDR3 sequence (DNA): TGTGCCAGCACGCGGGACAGATTCTACAATGAGCAGTTCTTC.

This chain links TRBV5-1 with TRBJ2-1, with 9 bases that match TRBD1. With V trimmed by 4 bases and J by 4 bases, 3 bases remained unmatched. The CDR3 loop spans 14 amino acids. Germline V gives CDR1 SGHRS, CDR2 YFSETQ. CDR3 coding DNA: TGCGCCAGCAGCAAGGACAGGGGTTACAATGAGCAGTTCTTC. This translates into CASSKDRGYNEQFF.

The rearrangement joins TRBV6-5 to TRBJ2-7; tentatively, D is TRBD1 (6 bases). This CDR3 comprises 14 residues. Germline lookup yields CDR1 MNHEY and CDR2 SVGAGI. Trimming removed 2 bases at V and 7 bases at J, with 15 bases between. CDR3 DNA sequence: TGTGCCAGCAGTTACGAGACAGGTTTGGGGGAGCAGTACTTC. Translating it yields CASSYETGLGEQYF.

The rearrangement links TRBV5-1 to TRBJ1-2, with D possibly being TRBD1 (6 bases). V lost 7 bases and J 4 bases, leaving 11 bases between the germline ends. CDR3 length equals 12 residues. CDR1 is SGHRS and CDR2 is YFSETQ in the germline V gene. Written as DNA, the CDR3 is TGCGCCAGCCGGCAGGACAGCTATGGCTACACCTTC. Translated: CASRQDSYGYTF.

CDR3 region: CATWGTGGRQPQHF. In DNA, the CDR3 is TGTGCCACCTGGGGGACAGGGGGACGACAGCCCCAGCATTTT. The genes are TRBV24-1 and TRBJ1-5, with 11 bases lining up with TRBD1. CDR1 is KGHDR and CDR2 is SFDVKD in the germline V gene. The CDR3 extends over 14 amino acids. V lost 9 bases to trimming and J lost 7 bases; unmatched junction nucleotides: 7.

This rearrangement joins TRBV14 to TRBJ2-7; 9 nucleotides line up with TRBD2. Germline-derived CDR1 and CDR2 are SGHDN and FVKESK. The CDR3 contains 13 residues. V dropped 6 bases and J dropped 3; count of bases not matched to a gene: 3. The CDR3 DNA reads TGTGCCAGCAGACATAGCGGGAGCTACGAGCAGTACTTC. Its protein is CASRHSGSYEQYF. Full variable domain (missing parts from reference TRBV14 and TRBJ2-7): EAGVTQFPSHSVIEKGQTVTLRCDPISGHDNLYWYRRVMGKEIKFLLHFVKESKQDESGMPNNRFLAERTGGTYSTLKVQPAELEDSGVYFCASRHSGSYEQYFGPGTRLTVT.

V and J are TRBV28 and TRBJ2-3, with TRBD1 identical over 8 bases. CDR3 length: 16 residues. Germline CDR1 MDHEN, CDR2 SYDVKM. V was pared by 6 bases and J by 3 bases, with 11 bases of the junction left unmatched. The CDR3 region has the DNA TGTGCCAGCAGAACTAGGACAGGGAGGAGAACAGATACGCAGTATTTT. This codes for CASRTRTGRRTDTQYF.

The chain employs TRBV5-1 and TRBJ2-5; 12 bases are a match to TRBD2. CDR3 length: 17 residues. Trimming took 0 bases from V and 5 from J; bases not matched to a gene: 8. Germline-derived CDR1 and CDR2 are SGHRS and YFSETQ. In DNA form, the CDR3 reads TGCGCCAGCAGCTTGGGCCTAGCGGGGGGGCGCATCGAGACCCAGTACTTC. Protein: CASSLGLAGGRIETQYF.

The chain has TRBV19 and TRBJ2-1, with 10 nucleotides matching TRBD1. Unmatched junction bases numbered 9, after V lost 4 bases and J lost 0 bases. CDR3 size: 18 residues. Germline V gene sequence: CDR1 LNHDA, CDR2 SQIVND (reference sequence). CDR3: CASSTRDRGARSYNEQFF. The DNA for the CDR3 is TGTGCCAGTAGTACCCGGGACAGGGGAGCCCGCTCCTACAATGAGCAGTTCTTC.

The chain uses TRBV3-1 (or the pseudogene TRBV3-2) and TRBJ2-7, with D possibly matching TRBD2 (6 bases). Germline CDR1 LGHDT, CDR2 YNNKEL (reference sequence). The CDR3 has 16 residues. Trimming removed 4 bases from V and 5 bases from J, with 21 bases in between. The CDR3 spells CASSPMIRRGTHEQYF. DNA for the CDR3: TGTGCCAGCAGCCCGATGATCCGGCGGGGAACCCACGAGCAGTACTTC.

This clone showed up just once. The CDR3 reads CASRPASGDNNEQFF. The CDR3 DNA is TGTGCCAGCAGGCCCGCTAGCGGGGATAACAATGAGCAGTTCTTC. The chain is built from TRBV4-2 and TRBJ2-1, with 9 bases that match TRBD2. The CDR3 runs to 15 residues. V lost 6 bases and J lost 5; bases outside the gene matches: 8. From germline, CDR1 is LGHNA and CDR2 YNFKEQ.

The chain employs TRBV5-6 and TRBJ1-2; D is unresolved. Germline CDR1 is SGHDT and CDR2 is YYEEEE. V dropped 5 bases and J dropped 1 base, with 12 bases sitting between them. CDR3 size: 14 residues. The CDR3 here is CASRVRGNNYGYTF. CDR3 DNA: TGTGCCAGCAGGGTGAGAGGGAATAACTATGGCTACACCTTC.

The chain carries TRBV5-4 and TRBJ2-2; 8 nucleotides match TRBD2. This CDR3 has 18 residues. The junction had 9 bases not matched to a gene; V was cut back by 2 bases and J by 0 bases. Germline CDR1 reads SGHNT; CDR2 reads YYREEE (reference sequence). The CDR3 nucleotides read TGTGCCAGCAGCTTCCCCCCGGCGGGAGGCCCGAACACCGGGGAGCTGTTTTTT. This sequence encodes CASSFPPAGGPNTGELFF.

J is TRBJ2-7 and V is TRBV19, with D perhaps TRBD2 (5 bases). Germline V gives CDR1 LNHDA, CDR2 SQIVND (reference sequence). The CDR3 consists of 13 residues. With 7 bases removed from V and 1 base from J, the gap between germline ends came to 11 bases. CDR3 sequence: CASIPPGSYEQYF. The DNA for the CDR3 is TGTGCCAGTATCCCCCCGGGGTCCTACGAGCAGTACTTC. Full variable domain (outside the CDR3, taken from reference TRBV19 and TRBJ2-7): DGGITQSPKYLFRKEGQNVTLSCEQNLNHDAMYWYRQDPGQGLRLIYYSQIVNDFQKGDIAEGYSVSREKKESFPLTVTSAQKNPTAFYLCASIPPGSYEQYFGPGTRLTVT.